This T cell receptor (beta chain) emerged from a study of T-cell reconstitution after alpha-beta-depleted transplantation in children. Whole-study findings and limits: By one year post-transplant, T-cell counts and diversity largely arose from T cells that were newly produced.

Preparation of the TCRbeta library used unique molecular identifiers. MiXCR, run by TCRdb on the PCR reads, gives a single entry per CDR3 protein. Of 280,000 or so distinct CDR3 sequences listed, 9.5% to 13% are singletons. Ten or more counts support this clonotype. Its antigen is unidentified. This CDR3 has 15 residues. Per germline, CDR1 DFQATT and CDR2 SNEGSKA (reference sequence). Trimming took off 6 bases at V and 6 bases at J, with 23 bases between the two ends. Sequences were derived from peripheral blood, sampled 180 days after TCRalphabeta/CD19-depleted stem cell transplant. The chain joins TRBV20-1 to TRBJ2-5; a weak D match, TRBD1 (6 bases). This sequence was found in a male patient aged 2 to 9 who had a stem cell transplant for chronic granulomatous disease, so the T cells may come from the graft donor. In nucleotides, the CDR3 is TGCAGTGCCCTTCTCCCGATGTGGGACACCCAGACCCAGTACTTC. Translating it yields CSALLPMWDTQTQYF.